This T cell receptor beta chain was recovered during a study of PD-L1 blockade in urothelial cancer. Turning to the study itself: In the patient group, about 85% of the roughly 29 were males with bladder-origin urothelial cancer. Blood analysis took place 3 weeks (second dose) and 6 weeks after treatment start.

The repertoire was sequenced with immunoSEQ multiplex PCR; TCRdb's copy has only in-frame clones and lacks some. This sample has 90,000 to 120,000 clones, with about 91% found just once. Germline values: CDR1 MRHNA, CDR2 SNTAGT. CDR3 length equals 13 residues. V dropped 6 bases and J dropped 1 base, with 9 bases sitting between them. This chain links TRBV6-4 with TRBJ1-1, with TRBD1 as a possible D gene (5 bases). The starting material was PBMCs, obtained around atezolizumab (anti-PD-L1) treatment. The TCR comes from a woman older than 75 with urothelial cancer. The CDR3 spells CASRTTENTEAFF. As DNA, the CDR3 is TGTGCCAGCAGAACGACAGAGAACACTGAAGCTTTCTTT.